This T cell receptor beta chain appears in the sequencing data of a study of cytomegalovirus exposure and HLA in healthy donors. Findings and caveats of the study: DRB1 had the most TCR associations and HLA-C the fewest, a later analysis found, with rates varying by HLA locus. Per published reports, the classifier diagnosed cytomegalovirus status with high specificity and sensitivity. Despite most TCR sequences being rare, some public TCRs occurred in many donors. The study flagged approximately 180 TCR beta chains as cytomegalovirus-associated.

The CDR3 length is 10 residues. The V end lost 10 bases, the J end lost 3 bases, and 6 bases lay between the germline ends. Germline V lookup: CDR1 PRHDT, CDR2 FYEKMQ (reference sequence). In its sample, this clone was seen a few times. The antigen is undetermined. PCR amplification relied on 60 Vbeta primers (plus 13 Jbeta primers). Profiled with immunoSEQ multiplex PCR; TCRdb holds only in-frame clones, not every one. Of around 100,000 clones listed, around 64% were seen once; the top ten hold about 2.2%. The chain carries TRBV13 and TRBJ2-5; no clear D gene. This clonotype was sampled from a young woman in good health and CMV-seronegative. The sequencing input was PBMCs. DNA for the CDR3: TGTGCCATCCAAAAAGAGACCCAGTACTTC. Its translation: CAIQKETQYF.